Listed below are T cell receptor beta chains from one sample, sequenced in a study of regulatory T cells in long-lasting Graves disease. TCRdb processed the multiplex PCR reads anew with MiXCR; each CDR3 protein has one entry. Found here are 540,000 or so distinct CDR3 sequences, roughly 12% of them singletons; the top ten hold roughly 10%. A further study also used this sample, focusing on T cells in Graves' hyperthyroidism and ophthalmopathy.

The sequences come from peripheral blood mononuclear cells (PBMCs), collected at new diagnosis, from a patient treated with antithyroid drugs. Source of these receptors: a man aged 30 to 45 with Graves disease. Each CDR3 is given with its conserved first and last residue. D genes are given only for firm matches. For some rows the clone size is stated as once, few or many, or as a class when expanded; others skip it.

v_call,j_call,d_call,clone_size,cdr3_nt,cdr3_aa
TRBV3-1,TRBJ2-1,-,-,TGTGCCAGCACCTCCCTGGGGGGGGCTGAGCAGTTCTTC,CASTSLGGAEQFF
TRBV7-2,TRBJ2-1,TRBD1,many,TGTGCCAGCAGCTTAATCGGGACAGGGGGTAATGAGCAGTTCTTC,CASSLIGTGGNEQFF
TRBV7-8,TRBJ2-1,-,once,TGTGCCAGCAGCTTAGAGAGGGCAGGACTAAGCAATGAGCAGTTCTTC,CASSLERAGLSNEQFF
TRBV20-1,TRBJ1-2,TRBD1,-,TGCAGTGCGTCGTCGGGACAGGGTCATGGCTACACCTTC,CSASSGQGHGYTF
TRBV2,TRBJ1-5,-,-,TGTGCCAGCAGTGTAGTAGGGGCGAGGGGCAATCAGCCCCAGCATTTT,CASSVVGARGNQPQHF
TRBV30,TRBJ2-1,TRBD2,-,TGTGCCTGGAGTTCACCCGTAGGCGGGAGGGCTTGGGAGCAGTTCTTC,CAWSSPVGGRAWEQFF
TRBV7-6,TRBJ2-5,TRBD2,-,TGTGCCAGCACCAAATTTGAGGCGACTAGCGGGGGAAAGACCCAGTACTTC,CASTKFEATSGGKTQYF
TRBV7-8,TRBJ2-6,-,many,TGTGCCAGCAGCCCGGGGATATGGTCTGGGGCCAACGTCCTGACTTTC,CASSPGIWSGANVLTF
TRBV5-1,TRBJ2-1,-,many,TGCGCCACCGCGAATTCGGGGTCCTACAATGAGCAGTTCTTC,CATANSGSYNEQFF
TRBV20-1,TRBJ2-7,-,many,TGCAGTGCATACCTCGCTATAGGAGCAGGGTGGAACGAGCAGTACTTC,CSAYLAIGAGWNEQYF
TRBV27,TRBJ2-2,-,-,TGTGCCAGCAGTCGCAATTTAGTAAGCACCGGGGAGCTGTTTTTT,CASSRNLVSTGELFF
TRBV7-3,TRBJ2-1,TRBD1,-,TGTGCCAGCAGCCTACGACAGGGCGACTACAATGAGCAGTTCTTC,CASSLRQGDYNEQFF
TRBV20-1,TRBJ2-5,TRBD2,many,TGCAGTGCACCCCAGCCAAAGCGGGAGGGCGGGGAGACCCAGTACTTC,CSAPQPKREGGETQYF
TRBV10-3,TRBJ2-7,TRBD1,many,TGTGCCATCAGGCCAGGGGGCCTAAGCTCCTACGAGCAGTACTTC,CAIRPGGLSSYEQYF
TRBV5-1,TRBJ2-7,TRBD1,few,TGCGCCAGCAGCCTAGACAGGGGGCCCAGAGTGGAGAAAGGATACGAGCAGTACTTC,CASSLDRGPRVEKGYEQYF
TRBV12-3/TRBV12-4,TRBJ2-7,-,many,TGTGCCAGCAGTTTATTGGGATTCTACGAGCAGTACTTC,CASSLLGFYEQYF
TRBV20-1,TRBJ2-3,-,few,TGCAGTGCTAGACGAAGCGGGAGCACAGATACGCAGTATTTT,CSARRSGSTDTQYF
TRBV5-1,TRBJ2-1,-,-,TGCGCCAGCAGCCGAGCGGCGAGCTCCTACAATGAGCAGTTCTTC,CASSRAASSYNEQFF
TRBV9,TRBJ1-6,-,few,TGTGCCAGCAGCGTTGGACAGACCAATTCACCCCTCCACTTT,CASSVGQTNSPLHF
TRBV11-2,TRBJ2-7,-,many,TGTGCCAGCACCTTGGGGCAGGGTGCTTACGAGCAGTACTTC,CASTLGQGAYEQYF
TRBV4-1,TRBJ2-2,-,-,TGCGCCAGCAGCCGAGCCTACGGCGGGGAGCTGTTTTTT,CASSRAYGGELFF
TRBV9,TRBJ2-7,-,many,TGTGCCAGCAACGGAGGGACTCCTAGGGGCGAGCAGTACTTC,CASNGGTPRGEQYF
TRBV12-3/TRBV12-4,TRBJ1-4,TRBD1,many,TGTGCCAGCAGTTCAAGGGGACAGGGTGATGAAAAACTGTTTTTT,CASSSRGQGDEKLFF
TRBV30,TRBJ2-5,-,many,TGTGCCTGGAGTTGGGGGTTGGAGGGGGAGACCCAGTACTTC,CAWSWGLEGETQYF
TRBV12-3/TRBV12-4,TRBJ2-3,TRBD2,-,TGTGCCAGCAGTGGATTCGCTAGCGGGAACCCAGATACGCAGTATTTT,CASSGFASGNPDTQYF
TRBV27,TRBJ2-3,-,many,TGTGCCAGCAGCTCAAACAGGGTTTTGGGCACAGATACGCAGTATTTT,CASSSNRVLGTDTQYF
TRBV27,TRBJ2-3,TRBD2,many,TGTGCCAGCAGTTTATCAGCGGGAATGTACACAGATACGCAGTATTTT,CASSLSAGMYTDTQYF
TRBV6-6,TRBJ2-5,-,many,TGTGCCAGCAGTTACTCGGGGGCGGTGGAGACCCAGTACTTC,CASSYSGAVETQYF
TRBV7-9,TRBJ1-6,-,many,TGTGCCAGCAGCAAAGAGGGCAATTCACCCCTCCACTTT,CASSKEGNSPLHF
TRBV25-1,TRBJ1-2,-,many,TGTGCCAGCAGTGAATCGGGGGGTGGCTACACCTTC,CASSESGGGYTF
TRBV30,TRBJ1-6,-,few,TGTGCCTGGACCCGAAATCCGCCAGGGTCGTATTCACCCCTCCACTTT,CAWTRNPPGSYSPLHF
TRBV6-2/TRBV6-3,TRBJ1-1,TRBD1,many,TGTGCCAGCAGTTACCCGGGACAGGGGAACACTGAAGCTTTCTTT,CASSYPGQGNTEAFF
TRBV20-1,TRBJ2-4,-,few,TGCAGTGCTAGAGATAATGGCCTCCCTGGCAAAAACATTCAGTACTTC,CSARDNGLPGKNIQYF
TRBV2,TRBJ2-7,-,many,TGTGCCAGCAGTGAACGGGAAAACTCCTACGAGCAGTACTTC,CASSERENSYEQYF
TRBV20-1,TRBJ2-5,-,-,TGCAGTGCCCCTTGGGTGGCGATCCCGGAGACCCAGTACTTC,CSAPWVAIPETQYF